This TCR beta chain was recovered during a study of beta chain features in type 1 diabetes. On the study more broadly: Cell yields, age and gender were similar between patients and healthy donors. Examined across all samples were roughly 100 million sorted cells.

The study, taken as a whole, reports: Among patients, naive, central memory and Treg TCRB repertoires appeared more similar than among healthy donors. Fewer insertions but more deletions were seen at VDJ junctions in type 1 diabetes patients.

This clone was found a few times. Its antigen is undetermined. Reverse transcribing all isolated RNA meant expressed TCRB transcripts were sequenced. The data were produced by immunoSEQ multiplex PCR, yet TCRdb's version contains in-frame clones alone and is incomplete. The repertoire holds 150,000 to 190,000 clones, with under 9.5% as singletons. The CDR3 totals 19 residues. Germline-derived CDR1 and CDR2 are ENHRY and SYGVKD. Germline trimming cut 7 bases from V and 1 base from J; bases unmatched to any gene: 13. Material for sequencing was central memory CD4+ T cells from blood. The receptor was derived from a man aged 18 to 30 in good health. This chain joins TRBV10-3 and TRBJ2-6; 10 nucleotides align to TRBD1. CDR3 region: CAITTFGRDRGSGANVLTF. The DNA of the CDR3 is TGTGCCATCACCACCTTCGGCCGGGACAGGGGTTCTGGGGCCAACGTCCTGACTTTC.